A selection of T cell receptor beta chains follows, all from one sample in a study of beta chain features in type 1 diabetes. TCRdb's table, derived via immunoSEQ multiplex PCR, lists solely in-frame clones and lacks some. The profile covers around 100,000 clones, with 28% appearing a single time and less than 0.65% taken by the ten largest. The sequenced sample was central memory CD4+ T cells from blood. The receptor set was obtained from a woman aged 18-29 years with type 1 diabetes. CDR3s include the opening cysteine and the closing phenylalanine or tryptophan. Each record gives: clone size, J gene, V gene, D gene, CDR3 protein, CDR3 DNA. A D gene is named only where the DNA matches it firmly. The size field is filled for only some rows; it gives once, few, many or a size class.

size: few
J: TRBJ1-1
V: TRBV4-3
D: TRBD1
CDR3: CASSQEPQGANTEAFF
DNA: TGCGCCAGCAGCCAAGAGCCTCAGGGGGCGAACACTGAAGCTTTCTTT

size: NA
J: TRBJ2-1
V: TRBV10-3
D: NA
CDR3: CAISELVGGLTYNEQFF
DNA: TGTGCCATCAGTGAGTTAGTGGGGGGACTGACCTACAATGAGCAGTTCTTC

size: NA
J: TRBJ1-5
V: TRBV15
D: NA
CDR3: CATSREALSTSSNQPQHF
DNA: TGTGCCACCAGCAGGGAGGCTCTCTCTACCTCGAGCAATCAGCCCCAGCATTTT

size: NA
J: TRBJ1-3
V: TRBV6-1
D: NA
CDR3: CASSDIGNTIYF
DNA: TGTGCCAGCAGTGATATCGGGAACACCATATATTTT

size: NA
J: TRBJ2-7
V: TRBV5-6
D: TRBD1
CDR3: CASSAGTGGKYEQYF
DNA: TGTGCCAGCAGCGCCGGGACAGGGGGGAAGTACGAGCAGTACTTC

size: NA
J: TRBJ1-2
V: TRBV19
D: TRBD1
CDR3: CASSVGGGLGYTF
DNA: TGTGCCAGTAGTGTCGGAGGGGGCTTAGGCTACACCTTC

size: few
J: TRBJ2-3
V: TRBV28
D: NA
CDR3: CASSSKSGLKTSTDTQYF
DNA: TGTGCCAGCAGTTCAAAAAGCGGACTAAAAACAAGCACAGATACGCAGTATTTT

size: NA
J: TRBJ1-2
V: TRBV4-3
D: NA
CDR3: CASSQVVTTVLGGYTF
DNA: TGCGCCAGCAGCCAAGTGGTGACTACTGTTCTAGGTGGCTACACCTTC

size: few
J: TRBJ1-1
V: TRBV19
D: NA
CDR3: CASSMWQGSQAAFF
DNA: TGTGCCAGTAGTATGTGGCAGGGGAGTCAAGCGGCTTTCTTT

size: few
J: TRBJ2-1
V: TRBV6-5
D: TRBD1
CDR3: CASSYGTGAGGEQFF
DNA: TGTGCCAGCAGTTACGGGACAGGGGCGGGGGGTGAGCAGTTCTTC

size: NA
J: TRBJ2-2
V: TRBV18
D: TRBD2
CDR3: CASSPPGTSGSRLAGELFF
DNA: TGTGCCAGCTCACCACCGGGGACTAGCGGGAGTCGTCTGGCCGGGGAGCTGTTTTTT

size: NA
J: TRBJ2-3
V: TRBV7-2
D: TRBD2
CDR3: CASSSGRVGTDTQYF
DNA: TGTGCCAGCAGTAGCGGGAGGGTGGGCACAGATACGCAGTATTTT

size: NA
J: TRBJ1-5
V: TRBV30
D: NA
CDR3: CAWSVGGGQPQHF
DNA: TGTGCCTGGAGTGTGGGGGGAGGTCAGCCCCAGCATTTT

size: NA
J: TRBJ2-5
V: TRBV5-6
D: NA
CDR3: CASRNERETQYF
DNA: TGTGCCAGCAGGAATGAGAGGGAGACCCAGTACTTC

size: NA
J: TRBJ2-3
V: TRBV5-1
D: NA
CDR3: CASSFSSASTDTQYF
DNA: TGCGCCAGCAGCTTTTCTAGCGCTAGCACAGATACGCAGTATTTT

size: NA
J: TRBJ2-2
V: TRBV7-2
D: TRBD2
CDR3: CASSLWLAGGTGELFF
DNA: TGTGCCAGCAGCTTATGGTTAGCGGGAGGCACCGGGGAGCTGTTTTTT

size: few
J: TRBJ2-5
V: TRBV5-6
D: NA
CDR3: CASSLVQGLRETQYF
DNA: TGTGCCAGCAGCTTGGTTCAGGGACTTCGCGAGACCCAGTACTTC

size: NA
J: TRBJ2-3
V: TRBV28
D: TRBD2
CDR3: CASSLAGGSRDTQYF
DNA: TGTGCCAGCAGTTTAGCGGGAGGGAGCAGAGATACGCAGTATTTT

size: NA
J: TRBJ1-4
V: TRBV2
D: NA
CDR3: CASSEGARRHEKLFF
DNA: TGTGCCAGCAGTGAGGGGGCTAGGCGGCACGAAAAACTGTTTTTT

size: NA
J: TRBJ2-3
V: TRBV5-1
D: TRBD2
CDR3: CASGQTSPDDTQYF
DNA: TGCGCCAGTGGGCAGACTAGCCCTGATGATACGCAGTATTTT

size: few
J: TRBJ2-3
V: TRBV29-1
D: TRBD2
CDR3: CSVEDPAGGPYKDTQYF
DNA: TGCAGCGTTGAAGATCCAGCGGGAGGGCCTTATAAAGATACGCAGTATTTT

size: NA
J: TRBJ1-1
V: TRBV30
D: NA
CDR3: CAWTGTENTEAFF
DNA: TGTGCCTGGACCGGGACTGAGAACACTGAAGCTTTCTTT

size: NA
J: TRBJ1-1
V: TRBV21-1
D: NA
CDR3: CASSLWTGITEAFF
DNA: TGTGCCAGCAGCCTTTGGACAGGGATCACTGAAGCTTTCTTT

size: NA
J: TRBJ2-2
V: TRBV19
D: NA
CDR3: CASSMMISGGGELFF
DNA: TGTGCCAGTAGTATGATGATATCCGGGGGTGGGGAGCTGTTTTTT

size: NA
J: TRBJ2-7
V: TRBV5-1
D: TRBD2
CDR3: CASSLTAGAPGEQYF
DNA: TGCGCCAGCAGCCTTACGGCGGGAGCTCCGGGGGAGCAGTACTTC

size: NA
J: TRBJ1-2
V: TRBV5-1
D: NA
CDR3: CASSLAFDGAKGYTF
DNA: TGCGCCAGCAGCTTGGCCTTTGATGGGGCTAAAGGCTACACCTTC

size: NA
J: TRBJ1-4
V: TRBV30
D: NA
CDR3: CAWSGGANEKLFF
DNA: TGTGCCTGGAGTGGGGGAGCTAATGAAAAACTGTTTTTT

size: NA
J: TRBJ2-3
V: TRBV5-1
D: NA
CDR3: CASSLDQGRTDTQYF
DNA: TGCGCCAGCAGCTTGGATCAGGGCCGCACAGATACGCAGTATTTT

size: few
J: TRBJ2-3
V: TRBV10-3
D: NA
CDR3: CAISESGHYTDTQYF
DNA: TGTGCCATCAGTGAGTCGGGACACTACACAGATACGCAGTATTTT

size: NA
J: TRBJ2-5
V: TRBV5-1
D: TRBD1
CDR3: CASSLSGQASLAGETQYF
DNA: TGCGCCAGCAGCTTGTCTGGACAGGCCTCCCTGGCAGGGGAGACCCAGTACTTC

size: NA
J: TRBJ1-2
V: TRBV20-1
D: NA
CDR3: CSAPRGKGYTF
DNA: TGCAGTGCCCCCCGGGGAAAGGGCTACACCTTC

size: medium-sized
J: TRBJ1-1
V: TRBV29-1
D: NA
CDR3: CSVAEHGNTEAFF
DNA: TGCAGCGTTGCCGAACATGGGAACACTGAAGCTTTCTTT

size: few
J: TRBJ2-7
V: TRBV6-6
D: NA
CDR3: CASSPDSPYEQYF
DNA: TGTGCCAGCAGCCCAGACAGTCCATACGAGCAGTACTTC

size: NA
J: TRBJ1-2
V: TRBV7-9
D: NA
CDR3: CASSFGGWVNYGYTF
DNA: TGTGCCAGCAGCTTTGGCGGGTGGGTTAACTATGGCTACACCTTC

size: few
J: TRBJ2-3
V: TRBV5-1
D: NA
CDR3: CASSLDPVTDTQYF
DNA: TGCGCCAGCAGCTTGGACCCAGTTACAGATACGCAGTATTTT

size: NA
J: TRBJ2-7
V: TRBV29-1
D: TRBD2
CDR3: CSVRHSAGGYEQYF
DNA: TGCAGCGTCCGTCATTCTGCGGGAGGGTACGAGCAGTACTTC

size: few
J: TRBJ2-5
V: TRBV11-1
D: NA
CDR3: CASSPPRGGTQYF
DNA: TGTGCCAGCAGCCCCCCCAGGGGCGGGACCCAGTACTTC

size: NA
J: TRBJ2-1
V: TRBV11-2
D: NA
CDR3: CASSFQQGGQFF
DNA: TGTGCCAGCAGCTTTCAACAGGGTGGCCAGTTCTTC

size: few
J: TRBJ2-1
V: TRBV4-1
D: TRBD2
CDR3: CASSQESASGRGNEQFF
DNA: TGCGCCAGCAGCCAAGAAAGTGCTAGCGGGAGAGGCAATGAGCAGTTCTTC

size: NA
J: TRBJ2-7
V: TRBV28
D: TRBD1
CDR3: CASTRGRGYEQYF
DNA: TGTGCCAGCACCCGGGGCAGGGGGTACGAGCAGTACTTC

size: NA
J: TRBJ2-2
V: TRBV25-1
D: TRBD2
CDR3: CASSATSGPSANTGELFF
DNA: TGTGCCAGCAGTGCGACTAGCGGTCCATCTGCGAACACCGGGGAGCTGTTTTTT

size: NA
J: TRBJ2-7
V: TRBV29-1
D: TRBD1
CDR3: CSVRQGAYEQYF
DNA: TGCAGCGTTAGACAGGGGGCTTACGAGCAGTACTTC